These 31 T cell receptor beta chains were all obtained from the same sample, sequenced in a study of CD8+CD57+ T cells in acquired aplastic anemia. CDR3 and TCR beta VDJ profiling relied on genomic DNA as the template. MiXCR, applied by TCRdb to the reads, yields one record per CDR3 protein. The data contain approximately 120,000 distinct CDR3 sequences, about 40% of them singletons. Whoever was chosen for sequencing had shown CD8+CD57+ cell expansion by flow cytometry. Input material: sorted CD4+, CD8+, or CD8+CD57+ T cells (not recorded which) from PBMCs. These receptors were collected from a human donor with aplastic anemia.

This clonotype was picked up many times. This chain connects TRBV19 to TRBJ1-5; possible D gene TRBD1, 5 bases. V shed 8 bases and J shed 6 bases, with 14 bases lying between them. The CDR3 runs to 13 residues. CDR1 is LNHDA, CDR2 SQIVND, per germline (reference sequence). CDR3 sequence (DNA): TGTGCCAGTGCCCGACAGTATCGTCAGCCCCAGCATTTT. It translates to CASARQYRQPQHF. Variable domain in full (rest from reference TRBV19 and TRBJ1-5): DGGITQSPKYLFRKEGQNVTLSCEQNLNHDAMYWYRQDPGQGLRLIYYSQIVNDFQKGDIAEGYSVSREKKESFPLTVTSAQKNPTAFYLCASARQYRQPQHFGDGTRLSIL.

The gene calls are TRBV25-1 and TRBJ2-3; TRBD2 is a possible D gene (6 bases). From germline, CDR1 is MGHDK and CDR2 SYGVNS. Trimming pared 3 bases from V and 1 base from J, leaving 8 bases between. The CDR3 consists of 14 residues. The DNA for the CDR3 is TGTGCCAGCAGTGAGGGACTTGGCACAGATACGCAGTATTTT. This gives the protein CASSEGLGTDTQYF.

This clonotype was found a few times. This chain uses TRBV20-1 with TRBJ1-4, with TRBD1 as a possible D gene (6 bases). V was trimmed by 1 base and J by 6 bases, leaving 9 bases between them. Germline CDR1 and CDR2: DFQATT and SNEGSKA (reference sequence). CDR3 length: 13 amino acids. The CDR3 DNA reads as TGCAGTGCTAGAGGGCAGGGGCATGAAAAACTGTTTTTT. Translated, it gives CSARGQGHEKLFF.

The genes are TRBV15 and TRBJ2-7; 8 bases map to TRBD2. V lost 0 bases and J lost 1; bases outside the gene matches: 8. Germline V lookup: CDR1 LNHNV, CDR2 YYDKDF (reference sequence). The CDR3 sequence is 17 residues long. The CDR3 DNA reads TGTGCCACCAGCAGAGACAAAAGCGGGGGCCATTCCTACGAGCAGTACTTC. This codes for CATSRDKSGGHSYEQYF.

The chain uses TRBV29-1 and TRBJ2-7; D is unclear. The CDR3 is made up of 14 amino acids. CDR1 and CDR2 from the germline V gene are SQVTM and ANQGSEA. Trimming removed 3 bases from V and 0 bases from J, with 12 bases in between. The CDR3 DNA follows: TGCAGCGTTGAGAAGGCAGATAGCTCCTACGAGCAGTACTTC. This encodes CSVEKADSSYEQYF.

This chain links TRBV7-3 with TRBJ1-6; D unclear. Germline V CDR1 and CDR2: SGHTA, FQGTGA. V was cut by 1 base and J by 5 bases, with 3 bases left in between. The CDR3 is 13 residues long. This chain's CDR3 is CASSLINNSPLHF. CDR3 sequence (DNA): TGTGCCAGCAGCTTAATTAATAATTCACCCCTCCACTTT.

The chain carries TRBV9 and TRBJ2-7; 8 nucleotides agree with TRBD1. Germline values: CDR1 SGDLS, CDR2 YYNGEE. Trimming cost V 3 bases and J 3 bases; bases outside gene matches: 8. The CDR3 sequence is 15 residues long. CDR3 sequence (DNA): TGTGCCAGCAGCGCTTGGCGACAGGGGCTCTACGAGCAGTACTTC. Translation gives CASSAWRQGLYEQYF. The full variable domain, its missing parts supplied by reference TRBV9 and TRBJ2-7, is DSGVTQTPKHLITATGQRVTLRCSPRSGDLSVYWYQQSLDQGLQFLIQYYNGEERAKGNILERFSAQQFPDLHSELNLSSLELGDSALYFCASSAWRQGLYEQYFGPGTRLTVT.

The CDR3: CASRLQGSNEAFF. The CDR3 DNA is TGTGCCAGCAGGCTCCAGGGTTCAAATGAAGCTTTCTTT. This rearrangement joins TRBV28 to TRBJ1-1; D is perhaps TRBD1 (5 bases). V was cut by 6 bases and J by 7 bases, with 15 bases left in between. The CDR3 runs 13 residues. Germline-derived CDR1 and CDR2 are MDHEN and SYDVKM.

This clonotype appeared a single time. One end of the junction fails to match germline, which may point to a read error. The CDR3 sequence is CSAQVGRQVTQYF. For the CDR3, the DNA is TGCAGTGCTCAAGTGGGACGGCAAGTGACCCAGTACTTC. The J gene is TRBJ2-5, the V gene TRBV20-1; D may correspond to TRBD1 or TRBD2 (5 bases each). The CDR3 covers 13 residues. From germline, CDR1 is DFQATT and CDR2 SNEGSKA (reference sequence).

V is TRBV2 and J is TRBJ2-7; no firm D call. V was shortened by 3 bases and J by 7 bases, with 7 bases between the two germline ends. Germline assignment: CDR1 SNHLY and CDR2 FYNNEI. The CDR3 is 11 amino acids. CDR3 sequence: CASSDPIEQYF. CDR3 sequence (DNA): TGTGCCAGCAGTGATCCAATTGAGCAGTACTTC. Filled out from reference TRBV2 and TRBJ2-7, the complete variable domain reads EPEVTQTPSHQVTQMGQEVILRCVPISNHLYFYWYRQILGQKVEFLVSFYNNEISEKSEIFDDQFSVERPDGSNFTLKIRSTKLEDSAMYFCASSDPIEQYFGPGTRLTVT.

This clonotype was counted at least ten times. J is TRBJ1-1 and V is TRBV6-5; the match to TRBD1 covers 9 bases. Germline assignment: CDR1 MNHEY and CDR2 SVGAGI. J lost 6 bases, V lost 5 bases, and 4 bases had no gene match. The CDR3 extends over 13 amino acids. The CDR3 loop reads CASSTGGWAEAFF. The CDR3 DNA sequence: TGTGCCAGCAGTACAGGGGGCTGGGCTGAAGCTTTCTTT.

The V and J genes are TRBV6-5 and TRBJ1-5, with D perhaps matching TRBD1 (5 bases). V was clipped by 3 bases and J by 3 bases, with 15 bases between them. The CDR3 is made up of 16 amino acids. In germline, CDR1 is MNHEY, CDR2 SVGAGI. In DNA, the CDR3 is TGTGCCAGCAGTTATGTGGGGGGGGGGAACAATCAGCCCCAGCATTTT. Residues: CASSYVGGGNNQPQHF.

This clonotype was counted at least ten times. The CDR3 loop reads CASSIGTGNYGYTF. The CDR3 coding sequence is TGTGCCAGTAGTATAGGGACAGGGAACTATGGCTACACCTTC. The rearrangement uses TRBV19 and TRBJ1-2, with 8 bases identical to TRBD1. Trimming took 1 base from V and 2 from J; bases not matched to a gene: 0. The CDR3 is made up of 14 amino acids. Germline loops: CDR1 LNHDA, CDR2 SQIVND (reference sequence).

This clonotype was counted many times. V gene TRBV20-1 combines with J gene TRBJ1-4, with TRBD1 matching 8 bases. The CDR3 extends over 14 amino acids. Germline V gives CDR1 DFQATT, CDR2 SNEGSKA (reference sequence). V dropped 1 base and J dropped 8; count of bases not matched to a gene: 6. The CDR3 DNA sequence: TGCAGTGCTAGAGGGACAGGGTTTGAGGAAAAACTGTTTTTT. Translation: CSARGTGFEEKLFF.

CDR3 nucleotides: TGTGCCAGCAGCCGCGACAGTTACTCTACCAGGGGCGAGCAGTACGTC. Protein product: CASSRDSYSTRGEQYV. The chain joins TRBV4-2 to TRBJ2-7; a weak D match, TRBD1 (6 bases). Per germline, CDR1 LGHNA and CDR2 YNFKEQ. This CDR3 spans 16 amino acids. Trimming cost V 4 bases and J 6 bases, with 22 bases left between them.

This clonotype was observed at least ten times. The chain links TRBV9 to TRBJ1-4; 9 bases align to TRBD1. This CDR3 region has 15 residues. Germline V gives CDR1 SGDLS, CDR2 YYNGEE. V shed 4 bases and J 4 bases; nucleotides not matched to a gene: 5. The CDR3 DNA is TGTGCCAGCAGCAAGGACAGGGGTCTTAATGAAAAACTGTTTTTT. As protein: CASSKDRGLNEKLFF.

This clonotype was detected ten times or more. The V and J genes are TRBV20-1 and TRBJ1-1; D is unclear. CDR1 is DFQATT and CDR2 is SNEGSKA in the germline V gene (reference sequence). V lost 3 bases to trimming and J lost 0 bases, with 8 bases between them. CDR3 length equals 13 residues. The CDR3, as DNA: TGCAGTGCTAGCCCCAGCATGAACACTGAAGCTTTCTTT. This codes for CSASPSMNTEAFF.

The chain uses TRBV15 and TRBJ2-7; D is perhaps TRBD1 (5 bases). The V and J ends lost 1 base and 1 base respectively, with 14 bases between them. The CDR3 is made up of 16 amino acids. Germline lookup yields CDR1 LNHNV and CDR2 YYDKDF (reference sequence). CDR3 DNA sequence: TGTGCCACCAGCAGAGTTGTCAGCCAGGGTTCCTACGAGCAGTACTTC. Protein: CATSRVVSQGSYEQYF.

Worth noting for this clonotype: Relative to the germline gene, one junction end is altered; a read error may explain this. The chain has TRBV7-3 and TRBJ1-1; D remains unclear. This CDR3 comprises 9 residues. Germline V gene data show CDR1 as SGHTA and CDR2 as FQGTGA. CDR3 DNA sequence: TGTGCCAGCACTAATACACCCCTCTTT. Encoded protein: CASTNTPLF.

The rearrangement uses TRBV28 and TRBJ2-1; TRBD1 agrees at 9 bases. Unmatched junction bases numbered 11, after V lost 7 bases and J lost 7 bases. The CDR3 has 15 amino acids. Germline CDR1 and CDR2: MDHEN and SYDVKM. The CDR3 is CASNLGDRVINEQFF. The CDR3 region has the DNA TGTGCCAGCAACCTGGGGGACAGGGTAATAAATGAGCAGTTCTTC.

This clonotype was detected a few times. The chain recombines TRBV20-1 with TRBJ2-7; 7 nucleotides agree with TRBD1. CDR1 and CDR2 from the germline V gene are DFQATT and SNEGSKA (reference sequence). The trim removed 5 bases at V and 5 bases at J, leaving 6 bases unmatched. This CDR3 region has 12 residues. CDR3 in DNA: TGCAGTGCTTCCGGGACAGAAAACGAGCAGTACTTC. It encodes CSASGTENEQYF.

There are many counts of this clonotype. This chain connects TRBV5-6 to TRBJ2-1, with D tentatively TRBD1 or TRBD2 (6 bases each). Germline V CDR1 and CDR2: SGHDT, YYEEEE. V was cut by 0 bases and J by 6 bases, with 16 bases left in between. The CDR3 length is 16 residues. The CDR3 bases are TGTGCCAGCAGCTTGGAGGGGGACTTGTCATTCAATGAGCAGTTCTTC. Translated: CASSLEGDLSFNEQFF.

This clonotype was recorded a few times. The CDR3 nucleotides are TGTGCCAGCAGCTTGGCCTTGGGACTAGCGGGGTTTTCAGATACGCAGTATTTT. Translation: CASSLALGLAGFSDTQYF. This rearrangement joins TRBV5-4 to TRBJ2-3, with 13 bases fitting TRBD2. This CDR3 has 18 residues. The trim removed 0 bases at V and 4 bases at J, leaving 8 bases unmatched. CDR1 and CDR2 from the germline V gene are SGHNT and YYREEE (reference sequence). The whole variable domain, remainder taken from reference TRBV5-4 and TRBJ2-3, is ETGVTQSPTHLIKTRGQQVTLRCSSQSGHNTVSWYQQALGQGPQFIFQYYREEENGRGNFPPRFSGLQFPNYSSELNVNALELDDSALYLCASSLALGLAGFSDTQYFGPGTRLTVL.

This clonotype was counted at least ten times. The chain is built from TRBV9 and TRBJ1-4; D perhaps matches TRBD1 (6 bases). The length of the CDR3 is 15 residues. V lost 4 bases, J lost 3 bases, and 13 bases lay in between. Germline V gene lookup returns CDR1 SGDLS and CDR2 YYNGEE. The CDR3 spells CASSLLDRANEKLFF. The CDR3 nucleotides are TGTGCCAGCAGCTTATTGGACAGAGCTAATGAAAAACTGTTTTTT. Full variable domain (rest looked up from reference TRBV9 and TRBJ1-4): DSGVTQTPKHLITATGQRVTLRCSPRSGDLSVYWYQQSLDQGLQFLIQYYNGEERAKGNILERFSAQQFPDLHSELNLSSLELGDSALYFCASSLLDRANEKLFFGSGTQLSVL.

The table lists this clonotype with many counts. The rearrangement uses TRBV5-6 and TRBJ1-1; the match to TRBD1 covers 7 bases. This CDR3 region has 15 residues. V shed 3 bases, J shed 1 base, and the junction held 6 bases outside the gene matches. Germline assignment: CDR1 SGHDT and CDR2 YYEEEE. CDR3 region: CASSSGQVTNTEAFF. The CDR3 bases are TGTGCCAGCAGCTCTGGACAGGTCACGAACACTGAAGCTTTCTTT.

The chain links TRBV6-2 or TRBV6-3 to TRBJ2-5; the match to TRBD2 covers 7 bases. Germline V gene sequence: CDR1 MNHEY, CDR2 SVGEGT. The CDR3 has 13 amino acids. V shed 6 bases, J shed 6 bases, and the junction held 7 bases outside the gene matches. CDR3 coding DNA: TGTGCCAGCAGACTACTAGCGCCGCAGACCCAGTACTTC. Protein product: CASRLLAPQTQYF.

The chain recombines TRBV12-3 or TRBV12-4 with TRBJ2-7; D is possibly TRBD1 (5 bases). V was cut by 6 bases and J by 6 bases, with 21 bases left in between. The CDR3 covers 15 residues. CDR3 nucleotide sequence: TGTGCCAGCAGCCTCCCTCAGGGCAGGGATCCCGAGCAGTACTTC. This gives the protein CASSLPQGRDPEQYF.

The rearrangement links TRBV10-1 to TRBJ2-1, with D possibly being TRBD1 (5 bases). Trimming left V 6 bases short and J 4 bases short, with 16 bases between. The germline V gene has CDR1 WNHNN and CDR2 SYGVQD (reference sequence). CDR3 length: 15 residues. The CDR3 loop is CASREKQGLYNEQFF. In DNA form, the CDR3 reads TGCGCCAGCAGAGAGAAGCAGGGTTTATACAATGAGCAGTTCTTC.

This clonotype was picked up many times. The chain recombines TRBV7-9 with TRBJ1-2, with D unresolved. The V end was cut by 1 base, the J end by 8 bases, with 8 bases between. Germline values: CDR1 SEHNR, CDR2 FQNEAQ (reference sequence). This CDR3 has 12 amino acids. The CDR3 DNA reads TGTGCCAGCAGCTTAGATTATAGGGGCTACACCTTC. Translated, it gives CASSLDYRGYTF.

J is TRBJ2-3 and V is TRBV10-2; 8 nucleotides agree with TRBD2. Germline loops: CDR1 WSHSY, CDR2 SAAADI. There are 15 residues in the CDR3. The V gene end was trimmed by 8 bases and the J gene end by 6 bases; junction bases not matched to a gene: 13. The CDR3 nucleotides read TGCGCCAGCTGTACCGCGGGGGGCCGTCAGGATACGCAGTATTTT. Its translation: CASCTAGGRQDTQYF.

The V gene is TRBV24-1, the J gene TRBJ2-1; a weak D match, TRBD1 (6 bases). The length of the CDR3 is 15 residues. Germline V gene data show CDR1 as KGHDR and CDR2 as SFDVKD. The germline V and J ends were trimmed by 5 bases and 9 bases, with 19 bases remaining between them. The CDR3 DNA reads TGTGCCACCAGTGGAGGGGGATTCCCTGAGGGTGAGCAGTTCTTC. Its translation is CATSGGGFPEGEQFF.